This T cell receptor (beta chain) was captured in a study of OX40 agonist ivuxolimab in advanced cancers. A note on the overall study: The costimulatory receptor OX40 (CD134) was targeted by ivuxolimab, a fully human IgG2 agonistic monoclonal antibody. Intravenous ivuxolimab was administered to patients every 2 weeks at six dose levels: 0.01, 0.1, 0.3, 1.5, 3 and 10 mg/kg. Of the 50 to 55 dose-escalation patients, hepatocellular carcinoma was present in approximately 20, melanoma in roughly 15, renal cell carcinoma in 9 and head and neck cancer in 9. In the dose-escalation cohort, 82.7% of patients were male, and the mean age was roughly 60 years, with a range of about 23 to 90. Patients were allowed to have had prior anti-PD-1, anti-PD-L1 or anti-CTLA-4 therapy, and 40% to 45% of the dose-escalation patients had previously received checkpoint inhibitors. Partial responses were achieved by three dose-escalation patients, of whom one had hepatocellular carcinoma and two had cutaneous melanoma. The purpose of peripheral TCRbeta sequencing was to test whether ivuxolimab changed TCR sequence diversity and led to clonal T-cell expansion. The paper describes the monotherapy dose-escalation part (N ≈ 52 patients) of the phase I trial of ivuxolimab. Broad study findings and their caveats: Low levels of normalized T-cell clonal expansion were also shown by some nonresponding patients. The antigen specificity of the peripheral T cells that underwent clonal expansion was not determined. After ivuxolimab, expanded clones were on average more numerous among CD8+ T cells than among CD4+ T cells. At doses of 0.1 to 3.0 mg/kg, clonal expansion of both CD4+ and CD8+ T cells in blood was seen between baseline and week 6. In the 0.1-3.0 mg/kg groups, partial responders had among the lowest normalized peripheral clonal expansion, particularly in CD8+ T cells.

CDR1 and CDR2 are read off the germline V gene (reference sequence) as PRHDT and FYEKMQ. V is shortened by 6 bases, J by 4 bases, and the region joining them spans 12 bases. The CDR3 runs 14 residues from the cysteine to the phenylalanine. Of the read, only the CDR3 DNA is kept; its 42 bases are in frame from base 1. Points on this clone: Its antigen is still unknown. It has no much larger one-base neighbor in the sample; base qualities were not kept.

Patients with autoimmune disease history or receiving systemic immunosuppression were excluded from the trial. In every dose cohort, peripheral blood was drawn for TCR sequencing at baseline, cycle 4 day 1, and cycle 7 day 1. The samples were taken from a phase I, first-in-human, multicenter, open-label dose-escalation trial of ivuxolimab. Adults with locally advanced or metastatic head and neck squamous cell, hepatocellular, melanoma or renal cell carcinoma were enrolled in the trial. Before TCR sequencing, CD4+ T cells and CD8+ T cells from peripheral blood were sorted into separate populations. Genomic DNA was extracted from sorted cells for sequencing of the TCRbeta CDR3 region. The immunoSEQ Assay was used to sequence the TCRbeta CDR3 regions. Drawn from immuneACCESS, this table holds only the in-frame rearrangements with V and J called that TCRdb kept. Clones are partly lost; checked studies trace under half to an unresolved V gene and leave the rest unexplained. The sample table lists tens of thousands of clones, around four fifths of them with a count of one. The ten largest clones take up approximately 1.5% of the sample.

This material consisted of CD4+ or CD8+ T cells sorted from blood, taken in a trial of the OX40 agonist ivuxolimab. The receptor comes from an adult with an advanced solid tumor such as melanoma, head and neck, liver or kidney cancer. The V gene is TRBV13 and the J gene is TRBJ1-4; the D gene is possibly TRBD1, with 6 bases matching. The sequenced DNA is TGTGCCAGCAGGTTGACAGGCCTTAATGAAAAACTGTTTTTT. Translation gives CASRLTGLNEKLFF.